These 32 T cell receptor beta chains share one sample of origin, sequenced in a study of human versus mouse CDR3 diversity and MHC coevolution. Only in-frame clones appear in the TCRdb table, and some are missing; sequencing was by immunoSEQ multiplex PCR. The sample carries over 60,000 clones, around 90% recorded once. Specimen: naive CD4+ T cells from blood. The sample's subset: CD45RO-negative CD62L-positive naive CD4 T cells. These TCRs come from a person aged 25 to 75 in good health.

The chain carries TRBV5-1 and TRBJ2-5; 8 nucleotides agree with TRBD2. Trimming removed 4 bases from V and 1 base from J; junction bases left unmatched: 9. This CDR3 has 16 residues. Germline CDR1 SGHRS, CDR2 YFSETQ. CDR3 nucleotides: TGCGCCAGCAGCCAGGGACTTCGGGAGGGCCAAGAGACCCAGTACTTC. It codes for CASSQGLREGQETQYF.

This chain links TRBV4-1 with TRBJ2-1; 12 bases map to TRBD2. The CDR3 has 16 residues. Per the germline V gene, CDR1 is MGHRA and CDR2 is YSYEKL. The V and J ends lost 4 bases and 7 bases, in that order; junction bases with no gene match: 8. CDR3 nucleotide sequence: TGCGCCAGCAGCCTGCCGACTAGCGGGAGAAAGAATGAGCAGTTCTTC. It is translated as CASSLPTSGRKNEQFF.

CDR3 in amino acids: CASRSDRGGYNEQFF. In DNA, the CDR3 is TGTGCCAGCAGATCCGACAGGGGTGGGTACAATGAGCAGTTCTTC. V usage is TRBV27 and J usage is TRBJ2-1, with TRBD1 identical over 8 bases. The CDR3 has 15 residues. Germline trimming cut 6 bases from V and 4 bases from J; bases unmatched to any gene: 8. Germline V CDR1 and CDR2: MNHEY, SMNVEV (reference sequence).

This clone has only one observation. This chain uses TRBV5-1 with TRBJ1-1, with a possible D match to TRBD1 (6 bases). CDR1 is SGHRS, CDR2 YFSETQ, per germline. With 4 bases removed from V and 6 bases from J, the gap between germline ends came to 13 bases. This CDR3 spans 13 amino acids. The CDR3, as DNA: TGCGCCAGCAGCGTATACAGGGAATCTGAAGCTTTCTTT. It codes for CASSVYRESEAFF.

The DNA of the CDR3 is TGCGCCAGCAGCTTGGGTCACACAGGGGGCGCCAATGGCTACACCTTC. Translation: CASSLGHTGGANGYTF. This chain connects TRBV5-1 to TRBJ1-2; 9 bases match TRBD1. This CDR3 comprises 16 residues. Trimming took 0 bases from V and 6 from J; bases not matched to a gene: 9. Germline V gives CDR1 SGHRS, CDR2 YFSETQ.

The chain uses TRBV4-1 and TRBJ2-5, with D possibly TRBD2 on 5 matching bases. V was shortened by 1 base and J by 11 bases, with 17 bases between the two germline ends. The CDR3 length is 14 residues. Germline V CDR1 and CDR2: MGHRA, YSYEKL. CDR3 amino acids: CASSQVVGPAEQYF. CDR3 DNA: TGCGCCAGCAGCCAAGTTGTAGGCCCAGCGGAGCAGTACTTC.

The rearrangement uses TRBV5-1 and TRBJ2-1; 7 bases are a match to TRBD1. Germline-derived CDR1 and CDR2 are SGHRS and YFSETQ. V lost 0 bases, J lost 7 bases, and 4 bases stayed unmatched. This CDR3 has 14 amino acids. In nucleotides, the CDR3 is TGCGCCAGCAGCTTGGAAGGCAGGGGGAATGAGCAGTTCTTC. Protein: CASSLEGRGNEQFF. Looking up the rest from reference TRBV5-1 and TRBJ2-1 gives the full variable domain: KAGVTQTPRYLIKTRGQQVTLSCSPISGHRSVSWYQQTPGQGLQFLFEYFSETQRNKGNFPGRFSGRQFSNSRSEMNVSTLELGDSALYLCASSLEGRGNEQFFGPGTRLTVL.

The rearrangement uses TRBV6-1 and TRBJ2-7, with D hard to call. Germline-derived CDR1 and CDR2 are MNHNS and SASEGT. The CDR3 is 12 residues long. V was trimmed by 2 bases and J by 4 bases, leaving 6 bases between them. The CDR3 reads CASSETTYEQYF. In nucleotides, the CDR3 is TGTGCCAGCAGTGAAACGACTTACGAGCAGTACTTC.

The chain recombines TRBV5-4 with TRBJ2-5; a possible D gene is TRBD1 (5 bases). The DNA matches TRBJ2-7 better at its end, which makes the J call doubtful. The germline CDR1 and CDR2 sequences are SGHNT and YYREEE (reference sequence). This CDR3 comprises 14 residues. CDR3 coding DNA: TGTGCCAGCAGCTTGGAGGCAGGGCAGGGCGAGCAGTACTTC. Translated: CASSLEAGQGEQYF.

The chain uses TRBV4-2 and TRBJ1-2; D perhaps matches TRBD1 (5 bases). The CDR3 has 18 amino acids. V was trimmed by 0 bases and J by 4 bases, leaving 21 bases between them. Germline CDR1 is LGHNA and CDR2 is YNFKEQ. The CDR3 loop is CASSQDLGQGDRGYGYTF. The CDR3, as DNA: TGTGCCAGCAGCCAAGATTTGGGCCAGGGCGATCGTGGCTATGGCTACACCTTC.

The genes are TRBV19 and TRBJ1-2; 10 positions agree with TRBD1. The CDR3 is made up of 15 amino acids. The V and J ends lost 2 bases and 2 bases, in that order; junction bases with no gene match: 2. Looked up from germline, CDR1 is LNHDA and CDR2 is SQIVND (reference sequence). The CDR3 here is CASSIQGQGNYGYTF. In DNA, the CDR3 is TGTGCCAGTAGTATACAGGGACAGGGGAACTATGGCTACACCTTC.

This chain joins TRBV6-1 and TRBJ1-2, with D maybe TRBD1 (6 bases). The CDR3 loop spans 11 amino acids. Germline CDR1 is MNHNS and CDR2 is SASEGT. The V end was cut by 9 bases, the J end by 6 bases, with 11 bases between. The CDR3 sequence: CASSRGNGYTF. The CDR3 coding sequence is TGTGCCAGTTCCAGGGGAAATGGCTACACCTTC.

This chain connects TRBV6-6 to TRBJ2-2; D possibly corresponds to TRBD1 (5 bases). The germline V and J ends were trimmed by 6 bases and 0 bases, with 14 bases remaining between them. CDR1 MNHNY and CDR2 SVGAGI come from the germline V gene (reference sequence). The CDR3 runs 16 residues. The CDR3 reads CASSPGWGTNTGELFF. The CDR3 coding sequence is TGTGCCAGCAGCCCTGGGTGGGGCACGAACACCGGGGAGCTGTTTTTT.

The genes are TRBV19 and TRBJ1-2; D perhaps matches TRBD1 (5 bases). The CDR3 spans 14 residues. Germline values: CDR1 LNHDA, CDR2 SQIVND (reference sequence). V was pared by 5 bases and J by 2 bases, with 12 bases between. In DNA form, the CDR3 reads TGTGCCAGTAGTTCGTTGGGGGGGAACTATGGCTACACCTTC. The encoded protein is CASSSLGGNYGYTF.

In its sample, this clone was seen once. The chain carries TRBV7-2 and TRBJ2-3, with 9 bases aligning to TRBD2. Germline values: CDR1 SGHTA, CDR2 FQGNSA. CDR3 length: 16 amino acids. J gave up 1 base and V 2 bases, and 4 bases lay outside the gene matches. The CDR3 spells CASSLRKRGGTDTQYF. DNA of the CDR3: TGTGCCAGCAGCTTACGTAAGCGGGGGGGCACAGATACGCAGTATTTT.

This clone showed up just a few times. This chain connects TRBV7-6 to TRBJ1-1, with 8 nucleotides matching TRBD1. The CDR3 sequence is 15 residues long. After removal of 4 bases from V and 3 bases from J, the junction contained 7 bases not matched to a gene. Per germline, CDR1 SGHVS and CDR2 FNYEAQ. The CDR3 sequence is CASSSVTGVDTEAFF. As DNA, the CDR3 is TGTGCCAGCAGCTCAGTGACAGGGGTGGACACTGAAGCTTTCTTT.

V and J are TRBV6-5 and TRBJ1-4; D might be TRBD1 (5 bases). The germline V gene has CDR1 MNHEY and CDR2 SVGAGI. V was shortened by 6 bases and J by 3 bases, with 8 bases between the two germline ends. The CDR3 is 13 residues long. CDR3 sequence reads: CASRQVANEKLFF. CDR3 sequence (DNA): TGTGCCAGCAGACAGGTGGCTAATGAAAAACTGTTTTTT.

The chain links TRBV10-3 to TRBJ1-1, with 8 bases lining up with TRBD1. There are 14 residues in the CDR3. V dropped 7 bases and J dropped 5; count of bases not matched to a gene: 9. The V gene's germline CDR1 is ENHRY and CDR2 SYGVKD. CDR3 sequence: CAINGGQGRTEAFF. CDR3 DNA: TGTGCCATCAATGGAGGACAGGGACGGACTGAAGCTTTCTTT.

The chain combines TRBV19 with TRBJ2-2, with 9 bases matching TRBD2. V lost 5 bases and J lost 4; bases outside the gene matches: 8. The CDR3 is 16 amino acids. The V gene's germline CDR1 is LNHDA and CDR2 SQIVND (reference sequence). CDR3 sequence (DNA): TGTGCCAGTAGTGTTGGCGGGGGGGCGGGCACCGGGGAGCTGTTTTTT. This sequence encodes CASSVGGGAGTGELFF.

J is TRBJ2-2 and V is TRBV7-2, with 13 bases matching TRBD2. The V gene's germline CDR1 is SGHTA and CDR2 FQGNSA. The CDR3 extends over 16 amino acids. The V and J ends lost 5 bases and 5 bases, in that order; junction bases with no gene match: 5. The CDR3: CASSLTSGRLTGELFF. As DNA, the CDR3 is TGTGCCAGCAGCCTGACTAGCGGGAGGTTAACCGGGGAGCTGTTTTTT.

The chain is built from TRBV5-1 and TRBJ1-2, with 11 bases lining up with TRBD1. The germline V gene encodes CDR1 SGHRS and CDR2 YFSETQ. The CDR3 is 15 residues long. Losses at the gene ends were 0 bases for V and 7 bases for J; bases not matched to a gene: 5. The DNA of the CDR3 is TGCGCCAGCAGCTTGGAGGGACAGGGGGATTCTGGCTACACCTTC. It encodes CASSLEGQGDSGYTF.

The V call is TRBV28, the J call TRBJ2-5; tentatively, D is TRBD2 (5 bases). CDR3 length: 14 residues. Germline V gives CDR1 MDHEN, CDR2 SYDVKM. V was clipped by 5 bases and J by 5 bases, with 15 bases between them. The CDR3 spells CASSGVARAETQYF. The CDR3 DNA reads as TGTGCCAGCAGTGGGGTCGCGAGGGCGGAGACCCAGTACTTC.

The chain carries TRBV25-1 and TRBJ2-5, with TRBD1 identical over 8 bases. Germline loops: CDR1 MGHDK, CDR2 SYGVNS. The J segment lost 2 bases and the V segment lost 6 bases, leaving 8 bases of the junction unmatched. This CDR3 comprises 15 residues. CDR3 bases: TGTGCCAGCAGCAGGGGACAGGAGTTACAAGAGACCCAGTACTTC. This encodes CASSRGQELQETQYF.

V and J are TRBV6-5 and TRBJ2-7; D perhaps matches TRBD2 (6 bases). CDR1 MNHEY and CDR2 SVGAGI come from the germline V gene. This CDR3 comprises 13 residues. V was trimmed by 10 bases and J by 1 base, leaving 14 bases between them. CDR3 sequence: CATTGAGSYEQYF. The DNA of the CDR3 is TGTGCCACCACGGGAGCAGGGTCCTACGAGCAGTACTTC.

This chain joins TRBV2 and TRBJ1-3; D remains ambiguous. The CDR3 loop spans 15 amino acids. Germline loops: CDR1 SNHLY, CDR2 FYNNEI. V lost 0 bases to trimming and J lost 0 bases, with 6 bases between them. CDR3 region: CASSEARVSGNTIYF. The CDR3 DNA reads TGTGCCAGCAGTGAAGCGCGGGTCTCTGGAAACACCATATATTTT. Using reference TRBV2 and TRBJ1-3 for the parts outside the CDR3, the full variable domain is EPEVTQTPSHQVTQMGQEVILRCVPISNHLYFYWYRQILGQKVEFLVSFYNNEISEKSEIFDDQFSVERPDGSNFTLKIRSTKLEDSAMYFCASSEARVSGNTIYFGEGSWLTVV.

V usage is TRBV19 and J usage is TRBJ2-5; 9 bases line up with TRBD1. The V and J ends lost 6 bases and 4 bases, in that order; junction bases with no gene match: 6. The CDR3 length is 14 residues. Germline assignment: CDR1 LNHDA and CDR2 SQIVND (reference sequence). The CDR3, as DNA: TGTGCCAGTAGCGATACAGGGGGCCGAGAGACCCAGTACTTC. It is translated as CASSDTGGRETQYF.

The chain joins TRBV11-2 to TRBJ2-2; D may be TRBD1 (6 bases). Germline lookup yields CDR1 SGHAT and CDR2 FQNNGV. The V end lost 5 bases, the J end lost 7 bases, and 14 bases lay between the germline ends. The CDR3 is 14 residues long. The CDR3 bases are TGTGCCAGCAGCCCTATACAGGGCCGCGGGGAGCTGTTTTTT. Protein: CASSPIQGRGELFF.

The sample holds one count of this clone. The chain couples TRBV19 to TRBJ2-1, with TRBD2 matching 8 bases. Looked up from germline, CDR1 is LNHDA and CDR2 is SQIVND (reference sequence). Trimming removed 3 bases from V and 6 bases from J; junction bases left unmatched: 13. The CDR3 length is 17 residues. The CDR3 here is CASSISSGSLLSNEQFF. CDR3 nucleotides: TGTGCCAGTAGTATTTCTAGCGGGTCCCTATTAAGCAATGAGCAGTTCTTC.

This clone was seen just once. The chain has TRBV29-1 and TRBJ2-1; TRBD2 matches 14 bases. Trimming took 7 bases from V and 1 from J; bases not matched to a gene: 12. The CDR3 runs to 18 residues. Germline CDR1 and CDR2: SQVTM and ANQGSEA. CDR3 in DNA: TGCAGCGGTAGAGGGACTAGCGGGAGAAAGGGATCCTACAATGAGCAGTTCTTC. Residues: CSGRGTSGRKGSYNEQFF.

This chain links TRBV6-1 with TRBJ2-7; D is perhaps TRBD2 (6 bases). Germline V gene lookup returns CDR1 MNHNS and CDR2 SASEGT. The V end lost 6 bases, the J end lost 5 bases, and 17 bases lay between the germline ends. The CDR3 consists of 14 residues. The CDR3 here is CASRTSFEIDEQYF. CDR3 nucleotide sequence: TGTGCCAGCAGGACTAGTTTTGAAATAGACGAGCAGTACTTC.

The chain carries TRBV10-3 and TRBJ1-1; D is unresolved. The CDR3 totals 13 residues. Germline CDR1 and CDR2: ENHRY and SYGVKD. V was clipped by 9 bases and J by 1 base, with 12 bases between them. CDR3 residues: CAISRVPNTEAFF. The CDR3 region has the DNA TGTGCCATTAGCAGAGTCCCGAACACTGAAGCTTTCTTT.

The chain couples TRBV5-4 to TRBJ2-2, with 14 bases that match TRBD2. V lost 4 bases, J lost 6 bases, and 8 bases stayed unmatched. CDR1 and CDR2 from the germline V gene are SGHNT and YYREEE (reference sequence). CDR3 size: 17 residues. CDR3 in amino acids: CASSPGTSGSKAGELFF. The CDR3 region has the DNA TGTGCCAGCAGCCCCGGGACTAGCGGGAGTAAGGCCGGGGAGCTGTTTTTT.